This T cell receptor (beta chain) was profiled in a study of CD8+CD57+ T cells in acquired aplastic anemia. At the level of the study: Mean DNA quantity obtained from sorted CD4+ and CD8+ cells was 2.5 to 4 ug. Reads per healthy sample averaged around 9.9 million (CD4+) and 11.0 million (CD8+).

The germline V gene has CDR1 SGHNT and CDR2 YENEEA. CDR3 length: 15 residues. Deletions cut 2 bases from V and 16 bases from J, with 24 bases between. Study findings and constraints: Patients and controls shared nearly 30 CD8+ CDR3 sequences, which appeared highly expressed in patients and within their immunodominant clones. Patient and control CD8+ Simpson's diversity was not significantly different.

The study profiled TCR beta VDJ and CDR3 using genomic DNA as template. One entry per CDR3 protein results from TCRdb running MiXCR on the reads. The sample has just over 400,000 distinct CDR3 sequences, approximately 70% seen once; the top ten hold under 4.5%. As for this clonotype: The target antigen is unknown.

The specimen was sorted CD4+, CD8+, or CD8+CD57+ T cells (not recorded which) from PBMCs. This receptor was identified in a human donor in good health, serving as a control. This chain uses TRBV11-3 with TRBJ1-3; perhaps TRBD1 as D (5 bases). CDR3 nucleotide sequence: TGTGCCAGCAGCTTACTCGGGGCCAACGATGACCAGTTCTATTTT. This gives the protein CASSLLGANDDQFYF. The full variable domain, completed using reference TRBV11-3 and TRBJ1-3, is EAGVVQSPRYKIIEKKQPVAFWCNPISGHNTLYWYLQNLGQGPELLIRYENEEAVDDSQLPKDRFSAERLKGVDSTLKIQPAELGDSAVYLCASSLLGANDDQFYFGEGSWLTVV.